Listed below are T cell receptor beta chains from one sample, sequenced in a study of T cells in localized non-small cell lung cancer. Method: immunoSEQ multiplex PCR; TCRdb's copy keeps in-frame clones and lacks some. Of 13,000 or so clones in the sample, more than 70% are singletons; the top ten hold about 54%. The sequencing used peripheral blood, collected before any cancer treatment. All receptors derive from a male donor older than 55 with stage III lung adenocarcinoma. Each CDR3 is given with its conserved first and last residue. A D gene is named only where the DNA matches it firmly. For some rows the clone size is stated as once, few or many, or as a class when expanded; others skip it.

j_call v_call cdr3_length clone_size d_call cdr3_nt cdr3_aa
TRBJ2-3 TRBV7-9 14 . TRBD2 TGTGCCAGCAGCTCCGGACTAGCGGCAGATACGCAGTATTTT CASSSGLAADTQYF
TRBJ2-2 TRBV5-4 18 . TRBD2 TGTGCCAGCAGCCCGGGACTAGCGGGGGACGAGAACACCGGGGAGCTGTTTTTT CASSPGLAGDENTGELFF
TRBJ1-1 TRBV5-1 14 . TRBD1 TGCGCCAGCAGCACAGGACAGGCGAACACTGAAGCTTTCTTT CASSTGQANTEAFF
TRBJ2-7 TRBV2 14 . . TGTGCCACCACCCCGGGGGACGCCGGCTACGAGCAGTACTTC CATTPGDAGYEQYF
TRBJ2-1 TRBV6-1 12 . TRBD2 TGTGCCAGCACCAGAGGACTAGCGGAGCAGTTCTTC CASTRGLAEQFF
TRBJ2-3 TRBV29-1 14 . TRBD2 TGCAGCGTTGGAGCGGGGGGCCTAACAGATACGCAGTATTTT CSVGAGGLTDTQYF
TRBJ2-2 TRBV15 17 . TRBD2 TGTGCCACCAGCTCACCTGGGAGGGCGAGGGGCACCGGGGAGCTGTTTTTT CATSSPGRARGTGELFF
TRBJ2-1 TRBV1 17 . . TGCACCAGCAGCCAGGATTGTTCGCGGGAGGGCCCGAATGAGCAGTTCTTC CTSSQDCSREGPNEQFF
TRBJ2-1 TRBV7-6 16 once TRBD2 TGTGCCAGCAGCTTGTCAAGGACTAGCGACTACAATGAGCAGTTCTTC CASSLSRTSDYNEQFF
TRBJ2-2 TRBV7-9 15 . TRBD1 TGTGCCAGCAGCTTATGGACAGGGGGACCCGGGGAGCTGTTTTTT CASSLWTGGPGELFF
TRBJ1-5 TRBV18 13 . . TGTGCCAGCTCACCCCAGGGAAATCAGCCCCAGCATTTT CASSPQGNQPQHF
TRBJ2-1 TRBV5-1 18 . TRBD2 TGCGCCAGCAGCCCCGCCTGGGTCGGGAGGCCACAGGACAATGAGCAGTTCTTC CASSPAWVGRPQDNEQFF
TRBJ1-1 TRBV11-2 15 . . TGTGCCAGCAGCCTCTCGCACGCGGCCCCCTATGAAGCTTTCTTT CASSLSHAAPYEAFF
TRBJ2-7 TRBV30 12 . . TGTGCCTGGAGTGACCGAGGACAGGAGCAGTACTTC CAWSDRGQEQYF
TRBJ1-6 TRBV19 13 . . TGTGCCAGTAGTATAGATAAGCAATCACCCCTCCACTTT CASSIDKQSPLHF
TRBJ1-6 TRBV11-2 15 . . TGTGCCAGCAGCTTAGCAGCGGGGGGGAATTCACCCCTCCACTTT CASSLAAGGNSPLHF
TRBJ2-7 TRBV11-2 19 . TRBD2 TGTGCCAGCAGCTTCTTATCCGCGACTAGCGGGCGGGCTTCCTACGAGCAGTACTTC CASSFLSATSGRASYEQYF
TRBJ2-2 TRBV5-4 16 . . TGTGCCAGCAGCTTGTTTTCGGGACCAAACACCGGGGAGCTGTTTTTT CASSLFSGPNTGELFF
TRBJ1-6 TRBV13 15 medium-sized . TGTGCCAGCCGGGCGATTAGCTCCTATAATTCACCCCTCCACTTT CASRAISSYNSPLHF
TRBJ1-5 TRBV6-1 15 . . TGTGCCAGCAGTGCGTTCGGTTATAGCAATCAGCCCCAGCATTTT CASSAFGYSNQPQHF
TRBJ2-5 TRBV5-1 14 . . TGCGCCAGCAGCTTGACGGGTTCGAAAGAGACCCAGTACTTC CASSLTGSKETQYF
TRBJ2-1 TRBV19 14 . . TGTGCCAGTAGTTCGGGACCGGGGATGAATGAGCAGTTCTTC CASSSGPGMNEQFF
TRBJ1-4 TRBV2 12 . . TGTGCCAGCAACCCAGGGGAGGAAAAACTGTTTTTT CASNPGEEKLFF
TRBJ2-6 TRBV10-3 15 . . TGTGCCATCAGCCAACAGGGAACTGGGGCCAACGTCCTGACTTTC CAISQQGTGANVLTF
TRBJ2-2 TRBV7-2 12 . . TGTGCCAGCAGCTGGAGCGCCGGGGAGCTGTTTTTT CASSWSAGELFF
TRBJ2-7 TRBV6-6 15 . TRBD1 TGTGCCAGCAGTTATTTATCGGGACAGGGATACGAGCAGTACTTC CASSYLSGQGYEQYF
TRBJ2-7 TRBV28 16 . TRBD1 TGTGCCAGCAGTTTGGCCGGGACAGCTTTCTCCTACGAGCAGTACTTC CASSLAGTAFSYEQYF
TRBJ2-1 TRBV7-7 15 . . TGTGCTAGCGGCAAGGGCAGGGGTTGGAACTATGAGCAGTTCTTC CASGKGRGWNYEQFF
TRBJ2-7 TRBV6-6 16 . TRBD1 TGTGCCAGCAGGGGACAGGGGGTCGCCAAAACCTACGAGCAGTACTTC CASRGQGVAKTYEQYF
TRBJ2-2 TRBV5-4 14 . . TGTGCCAGCAGCTTGGGGACGTCCCCCGGGGAGCTGTTTTTT CASSLGTSPGELFF
TRBJ1-2 TRBV27 15 . TRBD1 TGTGCCAGCAGTCCCCCTGAGGGGGCGAGAAAAGGCTACACCTTC CASSPPEGARKGYTF
TRBJ2-3 TRBV27 17 . TRBD2 TGTGCCAGCAGTCGGACTAGCGGGGGGGCGCTGACAGATACGCAGTATTTT CASSRTSGGALTDTQYF
TRBJ1-2 TRBV11-2 13 . . TGTGCCAGCAGCTCGATCGAATTCTATGGCTACACCTTC CASSSIEFYGYTF
TRBJ1-5 TRBV6-1 15 . TRBD1 TGTGCCAGCAGTGGACAGGGGGGTAACAATCAGCCCCAGCATTTT CASSGQGGNNQPQHF
TRBJ1-3 TRBV27 17 few TRBD1 TGTGCCAGCAGTTTACGGGGACAGGGGGCCGGGGGAAACACCATATATTTT CASSLRGQGAGGNTIYF
TRBJ2-5 TRBV6-5 15 few . TGTGCCAGCAGTTACCGAATCGGGGATTTGGAGACCCAGTACTTC CASSYRIGDLETQYF
TRBJ1-1 TRBV7-2 12 . . TGTGCCAGCAGCCTTGGGGGCGCTGAAGCTTTCTTT CASSLGGAEAFF
TRBJ2-1 TRBV30 10 . . TGTGCCTGGAGTAACGTGGAGCAGTTCTTC CAWSNVEQFF
TRBJ1-5 TRBV6-5 15 . . TGTGCCAGCAGAAAACAGAGATATAGCAATCAGCCCCAGCATTTT CASRKQRYSNQPQHF
TRBJ2-2 TRBV7-2 17 . . TGTGCCAGCAGCCCCCGTCTCGCGGCTCTTGGTACCGGGGAGCTGTTTTTT CASSPRLAALGTGELFF
TRBJ1-3 TRBV2 17 . . TGTGCCAGCATGAGGGATGGCAGTCTTACTTCTGGAAACACCATATATTTT CASMRDGSLTSGNTIYF
TRBJ1-2 TRBV29-1 11 . TRBD1 TGCAGCGTTAGACAGGGCTATGGCTACACCTTC CSVRQGYGYTF
TRBJ1-2 TRBV6-1 17 . . TGTGCCAGCAGTGAAGTATCGGCGACGTGGGGCAAGAATGGCTACACCTTC CASSEVSATWGKNGYTF
TRBJ1-2 TRBV4-1 15 . TRBD1 TGCGCCAGCAGCGACTCCGGGACAGGGGTCTATGGCTACACCTTC CASSDSGTGVYGYTF
TRBJ1-2 TRBV19 17 . TRBD1 TGTGCCAGTAGTTTTCGCCTACGGACAGGGGGGAACTATGGCTACACCTTC CASSFRLRTGGNYGYTF
TRBJ2-3 TRBV7-9 16 medium-sized . TGTGCCAGCAGCTTATTAGGACGCACTAGCACAGATACGCAGTATTTT CASSLLGRTSTDTQYF
TRBJ1-1 TRBV7-9 15 . . TGTGCCAGCAGCTTAGCCGGACGTGGGGACACTGAAGCTTTCTTT CASSLAGRGDTEAFF
TRBJ1-6 TRBV7-2 14 . . TGTGCCAGCAGCTTGAACCCTCGCAATTCACCCCTCCACTTT CASSLNPRNSPLHF
TRBJ1-2 TRBV5-1 14 . . TGCGCCAGCAGCTTCGGACAGAGGGACTATGGCTACACCTTC CASSFGQRDYGYTF
TRBJ1-4 TRBV19 14 . . TGTGCCAGTAGTCGGACGTCCAGGGGAGAAAAACTGTTTTTT CASSRTSRGEKLFF
TRBJ2-7 TRBV7-9 16 once . TGTGCCAGCAGCTCCCACTGGGGCAGGGAAGGTGGCGAGCAGTACTTC CASSSHWGREGGEQYF
TRBJ1-2 TRBV30 12 once . TGTGCCTGGAGGGCCCCAACGTGGGGCTACACCTTC CAWRAPTWGYTF
TRBJ2-7 TRBV6-1 14 . . TGTGCCAGCAGCCCCGCGGGGGCCATCTACGAGCAGTACTTC CASSPAGAIYEQYF
TRBJ2-3 TRBV30 17 once TRBD2 TGTGCCTGGACCCCTCGGCTAGCGGGAGGGTGGACAGATACGCAGTATTTT CAWTPRLAGGWTDTQYF